The source of this T cell receptor beta chain is a study of cytomegalovirus exposure and HLA in healthy donors. The germline gives CDR1 SNHLY, CDR2 FYNNEI. Trimming pared 4 bases from V and 13 bases from J, leaving 17 bases between. CDR3 length: 13 amino acids. Profiling relied on immunoSEQ multiplex PCR, and the TCRdb table lists in-frame clones only, not all of them. The data show 150,000 to 180,000 clones, roughly 86% seen once. The sequence was collected from a human donor in good health. Sequenced: PBMCs. V gene TRBV2 combines with J gene TRBJ2-1, with no clear D. The DNA for the CDR3 is TGTGCCAGCAGTGCAGAAACTTTTCAGGTCCAGTTCTTC. This encodes CASSAETFQVQFF.